This T cell receptor beta chain came from a study of blood T cell repertoires in COVID-19. Assay used: immunoSEQ multiplex PCR; TCRdb lists only in-frame clones, some missing. The sample has under 350,000 clones; roughly 90% are singletons. The ends were cut back, 7 bases at V and 7 bases at J, with 17 bases in the middle. Germline V gene sequence: CDR1 SGHAT, CDR2 FQNNGV. CDR3 length: 13 amino acids. In Seattle, patients joined the study during active infection and were tracked longitudinally. This clonotype originated in a woman aged 25 to 39 with COVID-19, enrolled during active disease. The material sequenced was peripheral blood. The chain links TRBV11-2 to TRBJ2-7; possible D gene TRBD2, 5 bases. The CDR3 DNA sequence: TGTGCCAGCAACGCGGGCAGGCCATGGGAGCAGTACGTC. It yields the protein CASNAGRPWEQYV.